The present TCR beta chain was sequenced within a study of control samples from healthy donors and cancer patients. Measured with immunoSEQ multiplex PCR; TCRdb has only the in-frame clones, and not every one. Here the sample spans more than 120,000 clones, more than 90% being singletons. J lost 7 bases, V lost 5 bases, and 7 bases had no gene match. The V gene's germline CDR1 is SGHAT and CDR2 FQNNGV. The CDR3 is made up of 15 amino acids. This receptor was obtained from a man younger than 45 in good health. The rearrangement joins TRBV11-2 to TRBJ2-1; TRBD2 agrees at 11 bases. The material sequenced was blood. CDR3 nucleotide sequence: TGTGCCAGCAGCCTAAGCCTAGCGGGGGGTAATGAGCAGTTCTTC. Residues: CASSLSLAGGNEQFF.